Given below is one T cell receptor (beta chain) in context. This receptor's antigen is unknown. Base qualities are not provided; no much larger clone lies one nucleotide away. The sample is drawn from a study of blood T cell repertoires in COVID-19 (dated by TCRdb to about 2020). Regarding the research as a whole: Samples covering the acute and convalescent phases of COVID-19 were provided by collaborators in the United States, Italy and Spain. Nearly every sample came with metadata listing a de-identified subject ID, COVID-19 status, age in years and sex. Deeply sampled blood TCRbeta repertoires from subjects exposed to, actively infected with, or recovered from COVID-19 were included in the dataset. The samples were drawn from two sources: the first 160 participants of the ongoing ImmuneRACE study, and some 1,300 subjects contributed by 6 global collaborators. Where available, HLA class I and class II types were taken from metadata supplied by the sample provider and were not determined by assay-based typing. The repertoires were released in a freely available public database meant as a resource for research on the immune response to SARS-CoV-2. The prospective study material was composed of cDNA or gDNA derived from T cells, B-cell-depleted T cells, or PBMCs.

In the prospective study, participants were about 18 to 100 years old, resided in fewer than 25 geographic areas of the United States, and were enrolled through a virtual design. In the prospective study, cohorts were assigned on the basis of participant-reported clinical history obtained from a screening survey and a study questionnaire. Each participant in the prospective study had whole blood, serum and a nasopharyngeal or oropharyngeal swab collected by mobile phlebotomists. Additional blood draws and questionnaires over an approximately 2-month period could optionally be provided by prospective study participants. Prospective study blood samples were shipped either frozen or at room temperature before DNA extraction. The immunoSEQ Assay, a bias-controlled multiplex PCR, was used to amplify TCRbeta CDR3 regions from genomic DNA. Processing in the source paper ran as follows. The number of nucleated cells in each sample was estimated from the amplification of reference gene primers within the assay. To quantify the absolute abundance of each unique TCRbeta CDR3 rearrangement, sequence reads were collapsed and filtered. For each sample, productive Simpson clonality was calculated as the square root of Simpson's diversity index over productive rearrangements. What TCRdb holds here is the immuneACCESS table cut down to in-frame rearrangements. Part of the clones is not present; checked against another copy, under half of the missing clones reflect an unresolved V gene, and the others are unexplained. D and trimming were read from the DNA, whereas the V and J calls and clone size are those reported in that table. This sample lists about 280,000 clones; 85% to 90% were detected once. The top ten clones comprise roughly 4% of the sample.

Study-wide conclusions, independent of this receptor: How much clinical and demographic metadata was included differed by source and by participant, and the metadata was provided uncurated.

The CDR3 spans 18 residues, from the cysteine through the phenylalanine. Only the CDR3 DNA is retained, 54 bases long and in frame from the first base. The junction shows trimming of 0 bases on V and 6 bases on J, and the gene matches do not reach 13 bases of it. CDR1 and CDR2, looked up from the germline V gene (reference sequence), are LNHNV and YYDKDF. The sample consisted of PBMCs or T cells enriched from blood (not recorded which). The clonotype comes from a woman aged 25 to 45 with acute COVID-19. This chain is built from TRBV15 and TRBJ2-7, with 11 junctional bases fitting TRBD2. The DNA sequence is TGTGCCACCAGCAGAGATAGACTAGCGGGATCTTATTGGGGCGAGCAGTACTTC. Its protein product is CATSRDRLAGSYWGEQYF.